This T cell receptor beta chain derives from a study of blood T cell repertoires in COVID-19. This table comes from immunoSEQ multiplex PCR, and its TCRdb copy is limited to in-frame clones, with some not included. The top ten clones hold 9.5% to 10% of a sample with 15,000 to 20,000 clones, 88% of them seen once. This clone has a single count. CDR3 length equals 16 residues. The junction had 6 bases not matched to a gene; V was cut back by 5 bases and J by 5 bases. Germline assignment: CDR1 MNHEY and CDR2 SVGEGT. The source of this sequence is a man in his forties or fifties with active COVID-19. V is TRBV6-2 or TRBV6-3 and J is TRBJ2-5; 15 bases map to TRBD2. Sequencing was carried out using peripheral blood. Here the CDR3 DNA reads TGTGCCAGCAGTATCGGACTAGCGGGAGGGCAGGAGACCCAGTACTTC. This encodes CASSIGLAGGQETQYF.